Listed below are T cell receptor beta chains from one sample, sequenced in a study of blood T cell repertoires in COVID-19. Measured with immunoSEQ multiplex PCR; TCRdb has only the in-frame clones, and not every one. This table has about 130,000 clones, around 83% appearing once. The sample taken for sequencing was peripheral blood. Receptor source: a man aged 35-49 years with active or convalescent COVID-19. The CDR3 runs from the conserved cysteine through the conserved F or W. A D gene is named only where the DNA matches it firmly. Expanded clones are given a class, and other clones once, few, many or no size at all.

clone_size j_call d_call cdr3_length v_call cdr3_nt cdr3_aa
NA TRBJ2-7 NA 16 TRBV10-3 TGTGCCATCAGTGGTCGTGGGGGCACAGTCTCCTACGAGCAGTACTTC CAISGRGGTVSYEQYF
NA TRBJ1-3 NA 21 TRBV5-3 TGTGCCAGAAGCTTGGGAATTACGAAGAGAGGCAGGGCATTCTCTGGAAACACCATATATTTT CARSLGITKRGRAFSGNTIYF
NA TRBJ1-1 NA 13 TRBV25-1 TGTGCCAGCAAGTGGGGCCTGAACACTGAAGCTTTCTTT CASKWGLNTEAFF
once TRBJ2-2 TRBD2 16 TRBV9 TGTGCCAGCAGCGTAGCTAGCGGGATGAACACCGGGGAGCTGTTTTTT CASSVASGMNTGELFF
NA TRBJ2-2 TRBD2 18 TRBV4-3 TGCGCCAGCAGCCAAGAGCACGTGGGGGGGACGAACACCGGGGAGCTGTTTTTT CASSQEHVGGTNTGELFF
NA TRBJ2-4 NA 16 TRBV5-1 TGCGCCAGCAGCTTGGCCGGGGAAGGGGCCAAAAACATTCAGTACTTC CASSLAGEGAKNIQYF
once TRBJ1-5 NA 16 TRBV6-6 TGTGCCAGCAGTTACATGGAGGTTGGGGGGGGCCAGCCCCAGCATTTT CASSYMEVGGGQPQHF
NA TRBJ2-3 TRBD2 15 TRBV3-1/TRBV3-2 TGTGCCAGCAGCCAAGTGTCAGCGGGGGCAGATACGCAGTATTTT CASSQVSAGADTQYF
few TRBJ2-7 TRBD1 14 TRBV5-4 TGTGCCAGCAGCCCACAGGGGGGAAGCTACGAGCAGTACTTC CASSPQGGSYEQYF
NA TRBJ2-2 NA 14 TRBV6-5 TGTGCCAGCACCCAGGTGCCAGCACGTGGGGAGCTGTTTTTT CASTQVPARGELFF
NA TRBJ1-4 TRBD1 14 TRBV6-5 TGTGCCAGCAGGGGAACAGGGGGCGGTGAAAAACTGTTTTTT CASRGTGGGEKLFF
NA TRBJ1-3 TRBD1 19 TRBV9 TGTGCCAGCAGCGTAGATTTGTTGGGACAGGCAATCTCTGGAAACACCATATATTTT CASSVDLLGQAISGNTIYF
NA TRBJ2-1 TRBD2 18 TRBV5-5 TGTGCCAGCAGCTTGGTCCGAACTAGCGGGGCCCTGGGCAATGAGCAGTTCTTC CASSLVRTSGALGNEQFF
once TRBJ1-5 NA 16 TRBV20-1 TGCAGTGCTAGTCCCCAGGGAACGGTAAACAATCAGCCCCAGCATTTT CSASPQGTVNNQPQHF
NA TRBJ2-7 NA 15 TRBV12-1 TGTGCCAGCAGCTTTGCGGACAGGGGGCTGAACGAGCAGTACTTC CASSFADRGLNEQYF
NA TRBJ2-1 NA 17 TRBV3-1/TRBV3-2 TGTGCCAGCAGCCAAACCCTTCTAGTCAACCTGGGGGGTGAGCAGTTCTTC CASSQTLLVNLGGEQFF
NA TRBJ1-4 NA 13 TRBV2 TGTGCCAGCAGTAGTTCGGGTAATGGAAAACTGTTTTTT CASSSSGNGKLFF
NA TRBJ1-3 TRBD1 15 TRBV6-5 TGTGCCAGCCAAGGGACAGGTACGGAAGGAAACACCATATATTTT CASQGTGTEGNTIYF
NA TRBJ2-7 NA 11 TRBV20-1 TGCAGTGCTAGTTGGTTTCAGGAGCAGTACTTC CSASWFQEQYF
NA TRBJ1-1 TRBD1 15 TRBV2 TGTGCCAGCATTGACCAGGGGGCCAAGAACACTGAAGCTTTCTTT CASIDQGAKNTEAFF
NA TRBJ2-1 NA 16 TRBV1 TGCACCAGCAGCCAAGAAATAACTAGCGGGGCGACTGAGCAGTTCTTC CTSSQEITSGATEQFF
NA TRBJ2-3 TRBD1 15 TRBV11-3 TGTGCCAGCAGCCTAGACAGGGGGAGCACAGATACGCAGTATTTT CASSLDRGSTDTQYF
NA TRBJ2-6 TRBD1 19 TRBV9 TGTGCCAGCAGCCTTATCGACAGGGGACACACCTCTGGGGCCAACGTCCTGACTTTC CASSLIDRGHTSGANVLTF
few TRBJ1-1 NA 14 TRBV9 TGTGCCAGCAGCGTAGGGGGGGAGAACACTGAAGCTTTCTTT CASSVGGENTEAFF
NA TRBJ1-2 TRBD1 13 TRBV19 TGTGCCAGTAGTACAACAGGGGGAGACGGCTACACCTTC CASSTTGGDGYTF
few TRBJ2-2 TRBD2 16 TRBV7-2 TGTGCCAGCAGCGTCACCGGGACTAGCTTGGCCCGGGAGCTGTTTTTT CASSVTGTSLARELFF
NA TRBJ1-2 TRBD1 19 TRBV27 TGTGCCAGCAGTTTAAGCTCGCTACAGGGGGCGGGGTCAGACTATGGCTACACCTTC CASSLSSLQGAGSDYGYTF
NA TRBJ2-3 NA 12 TRBV30 TGTGCCTGGACCGCGGGCGGGGATACGCAGTATTTT CAWTAGGDTQYF
NA TRBJ2-7 TRBD2 15 TRBV6-5 TGTGCCAGCAGGGAGGGACTAGCGGGGACCTACGAGCAGTACTTC CASREGLAGTYEQYF
NA TRBJ1-2 TRBD1 16 TRBV3-1/TRBV3-2 TGTGCCAGCAGCCAAGACAGGGGACAGGGAGGGGATGGCTACACCTTC CASSQDRGQGGDGYTF
NA TRBJ2-5 TRBD2 19 TRBV7-2 TGTGCCAGCAGCTTAGATCGGACTAGCGGGGGGGGTTTACAAGAGACCCAGTACTTC CASSLDRTSGGGLQETQYF
NA TRBJ2-3 NA 13 TRBV6-1 TGTGCCAGCAGTGACCTAGCATCAGATACGCAGTATTTT CASSDLASDTQYF
NA TRBJ1-2 NA 13 TRBV19 TGTGCCAGTAGCCCGACGGAGCACTATGGCTACACCTTC CASSPTEHYGYTF
NA TRBJ2-2 NA 15 TRBV6-6 TGTGCCAGCAGTTACTCCGCCCTAGTCACCGGGGAGCTGTTTTTT CASSYSALVTGELFF
once TRBJ2-4 TRBD1 14 TRBV29-1 TGCAGCGTTGCCGCTGGGACAGGTGGTACCATTCAGTACTTC CSVAAGTGGTIQYF
NA TRBJ2-5 NA 15 TRBV5-1 TGCGCCAGCAGCTCAAATCCCGGGGGTTGGGAGACCCAGTACTTC CASSSNPGGWETQYF
NA TRBJ2-7 TRBD2 14 TRBV6-5 TGTGCCAGCAGAAGCGGGGGGGGATCGAACGAGCAGTACTTC CASRSGGGSNEQYF
NA TRBJ2-1 NA 15 TRBV6-1 TGTGCCAGCAGTGAGGACAGTTCAAGATACAATGAGCAGTTCTTC CASSEDSSRYNEQFF
NA TRBJ1-3 TRBD1 13 TRBV18 TGTGCCAGCTCACGGCAGGGGGGCAACACCATATATTTT CASSRQGGNTIYF
NA TRBJ1-2 NA 13 TRBV10-1 TGCGCCAGCAGTGACGGACGGGGAAGAAGCTACACCTTC CASSDGRGRSYTF
few TRBJ2-7 NA 15 TRBV29-1 TGCAGCGTGAGGGGGACGCTTCCCCGCTCCTACGAGCAGTACTTC CSVRGTLPRSYEQYF
NA TRBJ1-5 NA 15 TRBV5-1 TGCGCCAGCAGCCCCACAGGGACCAGCGGTCAGCCCCAGCATTTT CASSPTGTSGQPQHF